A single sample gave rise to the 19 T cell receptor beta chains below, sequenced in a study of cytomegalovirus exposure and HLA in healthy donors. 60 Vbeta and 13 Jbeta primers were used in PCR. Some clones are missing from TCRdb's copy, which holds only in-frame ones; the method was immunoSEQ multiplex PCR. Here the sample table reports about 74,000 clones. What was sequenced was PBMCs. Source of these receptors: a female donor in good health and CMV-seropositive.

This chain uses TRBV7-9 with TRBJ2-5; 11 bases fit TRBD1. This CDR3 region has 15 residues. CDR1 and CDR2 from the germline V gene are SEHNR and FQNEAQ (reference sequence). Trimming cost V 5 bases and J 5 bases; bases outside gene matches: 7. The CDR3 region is CASSGWTGGAETQYF. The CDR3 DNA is TGTGCCAGCAGCGGCTGGACAGGGGGCGCCGAGACCCAGTACTTC.

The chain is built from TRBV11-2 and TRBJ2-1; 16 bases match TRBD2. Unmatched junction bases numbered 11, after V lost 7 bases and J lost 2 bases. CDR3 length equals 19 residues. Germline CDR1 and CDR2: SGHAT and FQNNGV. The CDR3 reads CASKTTGTSGRVTYNEQFF. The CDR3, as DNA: TGTGCCAGCAAGACCACAGGGACTAGCGGGAGGGTTACCTACAATGAGCAGTTCTTC.

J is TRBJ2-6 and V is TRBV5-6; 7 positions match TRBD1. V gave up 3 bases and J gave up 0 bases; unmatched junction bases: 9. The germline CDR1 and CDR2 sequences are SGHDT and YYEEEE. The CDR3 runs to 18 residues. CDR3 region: CASSSTGAPFSGANVLTF. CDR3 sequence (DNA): TGTGCCAGCAGCTCTACAGGGGCCCCCTTCTCTGGGGCCAACGTCCTGACTTTC.

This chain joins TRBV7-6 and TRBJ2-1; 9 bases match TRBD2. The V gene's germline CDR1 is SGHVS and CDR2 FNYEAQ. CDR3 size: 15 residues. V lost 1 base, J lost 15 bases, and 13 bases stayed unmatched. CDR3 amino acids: CASSLVFSGGGVLFF. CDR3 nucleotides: TGTGCCAGCAGCTTAGTATTTAGCGGGGGTGGTGTATTGTTCTTC.

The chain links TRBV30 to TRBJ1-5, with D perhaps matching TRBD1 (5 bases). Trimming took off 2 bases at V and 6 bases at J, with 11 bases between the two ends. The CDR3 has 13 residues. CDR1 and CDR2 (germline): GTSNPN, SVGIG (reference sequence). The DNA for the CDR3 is TGTGCCTGGAGTAAGGGGAAAGGTCAGCCCCAGCATTTT. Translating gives CAWSKGKGQPQHF.

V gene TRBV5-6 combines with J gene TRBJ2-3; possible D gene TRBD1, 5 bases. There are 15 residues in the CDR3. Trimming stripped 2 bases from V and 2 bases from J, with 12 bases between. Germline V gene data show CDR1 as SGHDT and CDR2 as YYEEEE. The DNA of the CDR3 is TGTGCCAGCAGCTTACGTCGACAGTTCACAGATACGCAGTATTTT. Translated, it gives CASSLRRQFTDTQYF.

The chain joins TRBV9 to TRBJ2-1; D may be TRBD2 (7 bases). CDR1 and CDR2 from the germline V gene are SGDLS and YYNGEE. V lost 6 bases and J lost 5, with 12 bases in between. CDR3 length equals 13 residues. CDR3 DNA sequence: TGTGCCAGCAATCGGGGGGCGAACAATGAGCAGTTCTTC. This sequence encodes CASNRGANNEQFF.

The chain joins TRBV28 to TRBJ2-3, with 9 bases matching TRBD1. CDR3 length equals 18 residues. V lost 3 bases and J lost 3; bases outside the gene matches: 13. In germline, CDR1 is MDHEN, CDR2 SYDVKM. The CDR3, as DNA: TGTGCCAGCAGTTTGCCCCGGGACAGGGATAGTAGTACAGATACGCAGTATTTT. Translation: CASSLPRDRDSSTDTQYF.

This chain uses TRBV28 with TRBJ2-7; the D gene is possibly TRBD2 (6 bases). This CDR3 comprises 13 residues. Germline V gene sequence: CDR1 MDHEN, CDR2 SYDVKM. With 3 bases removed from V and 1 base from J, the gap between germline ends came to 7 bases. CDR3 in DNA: TGTGCCAGCAGTTTCGGGGGTTCCTACGAGCAGTACTTC. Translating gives CASSFGGSYEQYF.

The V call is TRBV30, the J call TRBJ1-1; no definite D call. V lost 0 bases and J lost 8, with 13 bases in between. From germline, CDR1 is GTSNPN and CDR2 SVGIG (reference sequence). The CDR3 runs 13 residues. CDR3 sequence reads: CAWSVRLAAEAFF. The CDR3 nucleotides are TGTGCCTGGAGTGTACGCTTGGCGGCCGAAGCTTTCTTT.

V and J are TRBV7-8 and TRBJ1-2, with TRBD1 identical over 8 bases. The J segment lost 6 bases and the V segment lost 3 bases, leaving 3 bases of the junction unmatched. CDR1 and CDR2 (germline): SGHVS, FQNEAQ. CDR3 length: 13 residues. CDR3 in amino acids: CASSFTGGNGYTF. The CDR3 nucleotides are TGTGCCAGCAGCTTTACAGGGGGAAATGGCTACACCTTC.

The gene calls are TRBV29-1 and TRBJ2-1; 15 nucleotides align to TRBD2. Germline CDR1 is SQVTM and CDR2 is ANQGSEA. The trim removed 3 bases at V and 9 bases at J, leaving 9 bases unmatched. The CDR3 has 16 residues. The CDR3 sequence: CSVDLGTSGRWGEQFF. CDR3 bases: TGCAGCGTTGATTTAGGGACTAGCGGGAGGTGGGGTGAGCAGTTCTTC.

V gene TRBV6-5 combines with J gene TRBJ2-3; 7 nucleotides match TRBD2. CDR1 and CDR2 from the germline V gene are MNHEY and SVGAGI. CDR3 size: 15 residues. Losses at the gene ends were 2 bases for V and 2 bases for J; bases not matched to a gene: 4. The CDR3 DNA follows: TGTGCCAGCAGTTACGGGGGGAGGGACACAGATACGCAGTATTTT. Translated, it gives CASSYGGRDTDTQYF.

CDR3 nucleotide sequence: TGTGCCAGCAGTTACGTCCTAGCGGGGGACAATGAGCAGTTCTTC. Amino acid sequence: CASSYVLAGDNEQFF. This chain uses TRBV6-5 with TRBJ2-1, with TRBD2 identical over 10 bases. CDR1 is MNHEY and CDR2 is SVGAGI in the germline V gene. V shed 2 bases and J 5 bases; nucleotides not matched to a gene: 3. The CDR3 length is 15 residues.

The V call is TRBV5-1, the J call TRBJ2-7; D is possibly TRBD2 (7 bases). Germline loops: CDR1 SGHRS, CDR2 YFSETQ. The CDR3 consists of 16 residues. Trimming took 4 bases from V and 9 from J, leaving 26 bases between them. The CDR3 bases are TGCGCCAGCAGCCTGGGGGGGCCAGGACCACCGGGCGGGCAGTACTTC. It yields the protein CASSLGGPGPPGGQYF.

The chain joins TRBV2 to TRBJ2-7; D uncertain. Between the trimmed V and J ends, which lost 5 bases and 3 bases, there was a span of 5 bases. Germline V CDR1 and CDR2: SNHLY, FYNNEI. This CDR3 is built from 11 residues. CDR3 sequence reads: CASSTLYEQYF. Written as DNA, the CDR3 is TGTGCCAGCAGTACTCTCTACGAGCAGTACTTC.

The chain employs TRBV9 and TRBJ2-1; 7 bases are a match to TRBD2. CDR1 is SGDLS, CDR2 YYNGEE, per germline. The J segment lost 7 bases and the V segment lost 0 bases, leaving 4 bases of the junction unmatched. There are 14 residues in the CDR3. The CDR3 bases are TGTGCCAGCAGCGTAGCGGGAGCGGGGAATGAGCAGTTCTTC. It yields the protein CASSVAGAGNEQFF.

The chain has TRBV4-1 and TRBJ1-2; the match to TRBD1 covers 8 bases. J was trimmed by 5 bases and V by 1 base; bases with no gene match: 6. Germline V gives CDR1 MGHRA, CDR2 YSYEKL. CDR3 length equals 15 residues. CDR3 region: CASSQGQGALYGYTF. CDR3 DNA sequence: TGCGCCAGCAGCCAAGGCCAGGGGGCGCTATATGGCTACACCTTC.

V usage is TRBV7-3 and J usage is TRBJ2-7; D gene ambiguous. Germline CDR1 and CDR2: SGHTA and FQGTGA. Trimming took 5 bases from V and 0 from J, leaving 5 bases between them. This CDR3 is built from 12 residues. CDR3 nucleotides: TGTGCCAGCAGCCCGAGCTCCTACGAGCAGTACTTC. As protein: CASSPSSYEQYF.